This T cell receptor (beta chain) was recorded in a study of OX40 agonist ivuxolimab in advanced cancers. Regarding the complete study: Ivuxolimab, which targeted the costimulatory receptor OX40 (CD134), was an agonistic, fully human IgG2 monoclonal antibody. Of the approximately 50 dose-escalation patients, hepatocellular carcinoma was present in around 20, melanoma in around 15, renal cell carcinoma in 9 and head and neck cancer in 9. In the dose-escalation cohort, approximately 82% of patients were male, and the mean age was approximately 55 years, with a range of about 20 to 79. Patients were allowed to have had prior anti-PD-1, anti-PD-L1 or anti-CTLA-4 therapy, and around two fifths of the dose-escalation patients had been treated with checkpoint inhibitors. Intravenous ivuxolimab was administered to patients every 2 weeks at six dose levels: 0.01, 0.1, 0.3, 1.5, 3 and 10 mg/kg. Peripheral TCRbeta sequencing was intended to test whether TCR sequence diversity was altered and clonal T-cell expansion was caused by ivuxolimab. Partial responses were achieved by three dose-escalation patients, of whom one had hepatocellular carcinoma and two had cutaneous melanoma. The paper reports the monotherapy dose-escalation portion (N of about 50 patients) of the phase I ivuxolimab trial.

Genomic DNA was isolated from the sorted cells so that the TCRbeta CDR3 region could be sequenced. TCRbeta CDR3 regions were sequenced using the immunoSEQ Assay. The source is immuneACCESS, and TCRdb retained only in-frame sequences with V and J called. Part of the clones is not carried over; for the studies checked, unresolved V genes explain less than half of this, and the remainder is unexplained. In all, the sample holds around 29,000 clones, and 65% to 90% of those were seen once. The top ten hold 32% of the sample. On the study overall, not on this receptor specifically: Antigen specificity was not determined for the clonally expanded peripheral T cells. Clonal expansion of both CD4+ and CD8+ blood T cells was observed from baseline to week 6 at doses 0.1 to 3.0 mg/kg. Partial responders in the 0.1-3.0 mg/kg groups had among the lowest normalized peripheral clonal expansion, especially among CD8+ T cells. On average, CD8+ T cells showed more expanded clones than CD4+ T cells after ivuxolimab. Low levels of normalized T-cell clonal expansion were also seen in some patients who did not respond.

Patients with autoimmune disease history or receiving systemic immunosuppression were excluded from the trial. Peripheral blood for TCR sequencing was collected from all dose cohorts at baseline, on cycle 4 day 1, and on cycle 7 day 1. The samples were taken from a phase I, first-in-human, multicenter, open-label dose-escalation trial of ivuxolimab. Adults with locally advanced or metastatic melanoma, renal cell, hepatocellular, or head and neck squamous cell carcinoma were enrolled in the trial. Before TCR sequencing, CD4+ and CD8+ T cells were separately sorted from peripheral blood. Turning to this clone: Its antigen remains unidentified. Base qualities are not provided; no much larger clone lies one nucleotide away.

CDR1 and CDR2, per the germline V gene, are MGHRA and YSYEKL. Deletion took 3 bases off V and 4 bases off J, with a span of 6 bases between the germline ends. The CDR3 goes from the cysteine to the phenylalanine over 12 residues. The CDR3 DNA has 36 bases and is translated from base 1. The origin of this receptor is an adult with an advanced solid tumor such as melanoma, head and neck, liver or kidney cancer. The receptor chain draws on TRBV4-1 and TRBJ2-5; no D segment can be confidently identified. Specimen: CD4+ or CD8+ T cells sorted from blood, collected in a trial of the OX40 agonist ivuxolimab. The CDR3 region has the sequence CASSQSVETQYF. At the DNA level, the sequence is TGCGCCAGCAGCCAGTCTGTAGAGACCCAGTACTTC.